The 17 T cell receptor beta chains below all came from one sample that was sequenced in a study of T cells after yellow fever vaccination. TCRdb ran MiXCR on the 5' RACE reads and lists one entry per CDR3 protein. This sample yields more than 90,000 distinct CDR3 sequences, of which 8.4% are seen a single time; about 25% belongs to the top ten. This specimen was CD8+ T cells sorted from PBMCs, taken 45 days after the yellow fever booster vaccination. The origin of the receptors is a man aged 25-40 years who received the YFV17D yellow fever vaccine.

This clonotype was recorded at least ten times. The chain recombines TRBV15 with TRBJ1-5; D remains unclear. Germline-derived CDR1 and CDR2 are LNHNV and YYDKDF (reference sequence). The CDR3 loop spans 14 amino acids. With 6 bases removed from V and 0 bases from J, the gap between germline ends came to 9 bases. The DNA for the CDR3 is TGTGCCACCAGTCAACCTAGTAGCAATCAGCCCCAGCATTTT. Translating gives CATSQPSSNQPQHF. Complete variable domain (other parts from reference TRBV15 and TRBJ1-5): DAMVIQNPRYQVTQFGKPVTLSCSQTLNHNVMYWYQQKSSQAPKLLFHYYDKDFNNEADTPDNFQSRRPNTSFCFLDIRSPGLGDTAMYLCATSQPSSNQPQHFGDGTRLSIL.

In this sample, this clonotype turned up many times. The V and J genes are TRBV27 and TRBJ2-7, with D possibly TRBD2 on 6 matching bases. The V end lost 6 bases, the J end lost 2 bases, and 11 bases lay between the germline ends. The CDR3 sequence is 13 residues long. Germline lookup yields CDR1 MNHEY and CDR2 SMNVEV (reference sequence). The DNA of the CDR3 is TGTGCCAGCAGCAGGGACTTCCCCTACGAGCAGTACTTC. Translated: CASSRDFPYEQYF.

The chain is built from TRBV4-3 and TRBJ2-3, with D maybe TRBD2 (6 bases). Trimming pared 4 bases from V and 1 base from J, leaving 9 bases between. Per the germline V gene, CDR1 is LGHNA and CDR2 is YSLEER. The CDR3 sequence is 14 residues long. The CDR3 nucleotides read TGCGCCAGCAGCCTGGGACTTCGCACAGATACGCAGTATTTT. It specifies CASSLGLRTDTQYF.

This clonotype was observed many times. V gene TRBV29-1 combines with J gene TRBJ2-1; 9 nucleotides match TRBD2. The CDR3 sequence is 13 residues long. Looked up from germline, CDR1 is SQVTM and CDR2 is ANQGSEA. Trimming at V came to 7 bases and at J to 2 bases, leaving 3 bases not matched to a gene. CDR3: CSAGLAPYNEQFF. In DNA, the CDR3 is TGCAGCGCCGGACTAGCGCCCTACAATGAGCAGTTCTTC.

This clonotype was counted at least ten times. The rearrangement uses TRBV6-2 or TRBV6-3 and TRBJ2-2; D is ambiguous. Germline CDR1 reads MNHEY; CDR2 reads SVGEGT. The V end was cut by 4 bases, the J end by 5 bases, with 2 bases between. The CDR3 is made up of 11 amino acids. The CDR3 loop reads CASSWTGELFF. CDR3 bases: TGTGCCAGCAGTTGGACCGGGGAGCTGTTTTTT.

This clonotype was detected ten times or more. V gene TRBV7-2 combines with J gene TRBJ2-7; tentative D call: TRBD1 (6 bases). This CDR3 spans 15 amino acids. Trimming shortened V by 1 base and J by 0 bases, and 10 bases separated the two germline ends. Germline loops: CDR1 SGHTA, CDR2 FQGNSA. CDR3 nucleotide sequence: TGTGCCAGCAGCTTAGGGGACAAACTCTCCTACGAGCAGTACTTC. Protein: CASSLGDKLSYEQYF.

The chain joins TRBV7-8 to TRBJ2-1; 8 bases are a match to TRBD1. CDR1 is SGHVS, CDR2 FQNEAQ, per germline. V was pared by 5 bases and J by 4 bases, with 10 bases of the junction left unmatched. The CDR3 sequence is 16 residues long. CDR3 loop: CASSPVWGQVYNEQFF. The DNA for the CDR3 is TGTGCCAGCAGCCCAGTTTGGGGACAGGTATACAATGAGCAGTTCTTC.

This clonotype was detected only a few times. The chain employs TRBV2 and TRBJ2-1; 7 bases are a match to TRBD1. The CDR3 has 15 residues. V shed 0 bases and J 4 bases; nucleotides not matched to a gene: 3. CDR1 and CDR2 from the germline V gene are SNHLY and FYNNEI. The CDR3, as DNA: TGTGCCAGCAGTGAAGCGCCAGGGGGATACAATGAGCAGTTCTTC. Amino acid sequence: CASSEAPGGYNEQFF.

V gene TRBV19 combines with J gene TRBJ2-6; no firm D call. Germline V gene data show CDR1 as LNHDA and CDR2 as SQIVND (reference sequence). V dropped 4 bases and J dropped 0 bases, with 10 bases sitting between them. The CDR3 spans 16 residues. CDR3 loop: CASSSKRSSGANVLTF. The CDR3 region has the DNA TGTGCCAGTAGTAGCAAGAGAAGCTCTGGGGCCAACGTCCTGACTTTC.

Ten or more counts support this clonotype. This rearrangement joins TRBV12-3 or TRBV12-4 to TRBJ2-3; 10 bases fit TRBD1. The CDR3 has 15 amino acids. V dropped 6 bases and J dropped 4; count of bases not matched to a gene: 7. CDR3 DNA sequence: TGTGCCAGCAGCCACCGGGACAGGGGTCCAGATACGCAGTATTTT. Amino acid sequence: CASSHRDRGPDTQYF.

The sample holds many counts of this clonotype. The chain links TRBV7-9 to TRBJ2-4, with TRBD2 identical over 10 bases. Germline CDR1 SEHNR, CDR2 FQNEAQ (reference sequence). The ends lost 5 bases at V and 7 bases at J; junction bases unmatched: 5. The CDR3 length is 14 residues. For the CDR3, the DNA is TGTGCCAGCAGCCATGGGACTAGCGACAACATTCAGTACTTC. As protein: CASSHGTSDNIQYF.

Note on this clonotype: This CDR3 fails to terminate in the conserved phenylalanine or tryptophan, so it likely reflects a read error. The DNA is left out, because the CDR3 cannot be placed on it with certainty; the CDR3 is given as TCRdb lists it. V gene TRBV11-2 combines with J gene TRBJ2-7. Both ends counted, the CDR3 spans 11 residues. CDR1 SGHAT and CDR2 FQNNGV come from the germline V gene. CDR3: CASSLDEPPIS.

At least ten counts were recorded for this clonotype. CDR3: CASSQAAGGRMGEQFF. In DNA form, the CDR3 reads TGCGCCAGCAGCCAAGCGGCGGGTGGCAGGATGGGTGAGCAGTTCTTC. The V gene is TRBV4-3, the J gene TRBJ2-1; a weak D match, TRBD2 (5 bases). Germline V gene data show CDR1 as LGHNA and CDR2 as YSLEER. This CDR3 has 16 residues. Trimming removed 1 base at V and 9 bases at J, with 19 bases between.

This sequence joins TRBV7-2 and TRBJ2-1; tentatively, D is TRBD2 (5 bases). Per germline, CDR1 SGHTA and CDR2 FQGNSA. This CDR3 is built from 8 residues. CDR3 nucleotides: TGTGCTGGGAGTGAGCAGTTCTTC. As protein: CAGSEQFF.

This clonotype was seen ten or more times. The chain carries TRBV7-9 and TRBJ1-1, with TRBD1 identical over 10 bases. The CDR3 covers 15 residues. The germline V gene encodes CDR1 SEHNR and CDR2 FQNEAQ (reference sequence). The ends lost 2 bases at V and 7 bases at J; junction bases unmatched: 7. CDR3 nucleotide sequence: TGTGCCAGCAGCTTAACTGGACAGGGGGAGGTTGAAGCTTTCTTT. Amino acids: CASSLTGQGEVEAFF.

The chain recombines TRBV4-1 with TRBJ2-5; 10 nucleotides agree with TRBD2. The CDR3 spans 16 residues. The V gene end was trimmed by 6 bases and the J gene end by 2 bases; junction bases not matched to a gene: 9. Per the germline V gene, CDR1 is MGHRA and CDR2 is YSYEKL. CDR3 bases: TGCGCCAGCAGTCCGAGGCAGCGGGAGGGGCAAGAGACCCAGTACTTC. Residues: CASSPRQREGQETQYF.

The sample holds many counts of this clonotype. The chain recombines TRBV3-1 with TRBJ2-7; tentatively, D is TRBD2 (6 bases). The CDR3 consists of 16 residues. Germline loops: CDR1 LGHDT, CDR2 YNNKEL (reference sequence). V lost 3 bases and J 1 base, leaving 16 bases between the germline ends. The CDR3, as DNA: TGTGCCAGCAGCCACGCGGGACGACCACTTTCCTACGAGCAGTACTTC. It encodes CASSHAGRPLSYEQYF.